This T cell receptor (beta chain) was observed in a study of T cell responses to AZD1222 COVID-19 vaccine. V was clipped by 5 bases and J by 3 bases, with 21 bases between them. CDR3 length: 17 residues. Germline lookup yields CDR1 MNHEY and CDR2 SMNVEV (reference sequence). Sequencing used immunoSEQ multiplex PCR; TCRdb keeps in-frame clones, though not all of them. This repertoire shows about 70,000 clones, less than 85% found once; its top ten account for around 21%. About this clone itself: Its specificity is not known.

Study results and limitations: The study found Spike-specific TCR breadth and depth rose after two AZD1222 doses. The donor group comprised mostly white British people and more females; the analysis possibly underestimated clonal diversity. Spike as a whole was targeted by vaccine-associated CD4 TCRs, dominant at 160-218 and 743-854.

This sequence was found in an adult in good health. The specimen comprised peripheral blood, sampled on day 0 of AZD1222 vaccination. The chain joins TRBV27 to TRBJ2-3; D perhaps matches TRBD1 (6 bases). The CDR3 sequence is CASSLEHRARGTDTQYF. The CDR3 bases are TGTGCCAGCAGTCTAGAGCACAGGGCCCGAGGAACAGATACGCAGTATTTT.